Listed here are 25 T cell receptor beta chains from one sample, sequenced in a study of T cells in Graves' hyperthyroidism and ophthalmopathy. Amplification yielded TCR beta CDR3 regions, with RNA transcripts as the source. Researchers ran a first-round RT-PCR on the TCR CDR3 using the HTBI primer set. TCRdb passed the multiplex PCR reads through MiXCR, listing each CDR3 protein once. This table holds about 600,000 distinct CDR3 sequences, approximately 16% found once. Material for sequencing was blood. The source of these receptors is a woman in her 40s with Graves' ophthalmopathy.

Concerning this clonotype: Being one base from a much bigger clone, this may be a read error. The CDR3 is CASRQATSSYNEQYF. CDR3 in DNA: TGTGCCAGCCGGCAGGCCACTAGCTCCTACAATGAGCAGTACTTC. The rearrangement joins TRBV28 to TRBJ2-1; D is possibly TRBD2 (6 bases). The DNA end lines up better with TRBJ2-7; the J call may be wrong. The CDR3 loop spans 15 amino acids. Germline V gene lookup returns CDR1 MDHEN and CDR2 SYDVKM.

The chain links TRBV4-1 to TRBJ2-7; 7 bases map to TRBD1. Per the germline V gene, CDR1 is MGHRA and CDR2 is YSYEKL. The V gene end was trimmed by 3 bases and the J gene end by 1 base; junction bases not matched to a gene: 9. The CDR3 consists of 16 residues. The CDR3 protein is CASSHLRQGPSYEQYF. CDR3 coding DNA: TGCGCCAGCAGCCATCTCCGACAGGGCCCATCCTACGAGCAGTACTTC.

This clonotype has a count of ten or more. V usage is TRBV12-3 or TRBV12-4 and J usage is TRBJ1-2; tentative D call: TRBD1 (6 bases). This CDR3 contains 22 residues. The ends were cut back, 6 bases at V and 0 bases at J, with 35 bases in the middle. In DNA form, the CDR3 reads TGTGCCAGCAGCCCTCACGCCAGATCACAGGGCCAAGGACGGGCAGCTAACTATGGCTACACCTTC. Its protein is CASSPHARSQGQGRAANYGYTF.

The chain recombines TRBV19 with TRBJ1-5; 7 nucleotides align to TRBD1. V lost 9 bases to trimming and J lost 1 base; unmatched junction nucleotides: 9. Germline V gene data show CDR1 as LNHDA and CDR2 as SQIVND (reference sequence). The CDR3 is 15 residues long. Here the CDR3 reads CASRPSDRSNQPQHF. CDR3 DNA: TGTGCCAGCCGACCCTCGGACAGGAGCAATCAGCCCCAGCATTTT.

This clonotype was seen more than once but under ten times. The chain links TRBV29-1 to TRBJ2-6, with D maybe TRBD1 (6 bases). Germline loops: CDR1 SQVTM, CDR2 ANQGSEA. Trimming took 2 bases from V and 2 from J, leaving 19 bases between them. This CDR3 has 18 amino acids. The CDR3 protein is CSVESQDRTRTGANVLTF. The CDR3 coding sequence is TGCAGCGTTGAATCCCAGGACAGAACCCGGACTGGGGCCAACGTCCTGACTTTC.

Remarks on this clonotype: One end of the junction fails to match germline, which may point to a read error. This chain uses TRBV6-1 with TRBJ1-1; D unclear. CDR1 MNHNS and CDR2 SASEGT come from the germline V gene. CDR3 length: 17 residues. CDR3 DNA: TGTGCCAGCAGCGAAGAGTGGGCGGGGTGGACGGGCGGTGAAGCTTTCTTT. Its protein product is CASSEEWAGWTGGEAFF.

A few counts support this clonotype. This chain connects TRBV29-1 to TRBJ2-3; no clear D. This CDR3 comprises 12 residues. Germline CDR1 reads SQVTM; CDR2 reads ANQGSEA. V dropped 4 bases and J dropped 4 bases, with 9 bases sitting between them. The CDR3 bases are TGCAGCGTTGTTCTGCCCTCAGATACGCAGTATTTT. This encodes CSVVLPSDTQYF.

This clonotype was seen a handful of times. J is TRBJ1-4 and V is TRBV6-1, with D unresolved. CDR1 and CDR2 from the germline V gene are MNHNS and SASEGT. This CDR3 contains 14 residues. V lost 7 bases, J lost 0 bases, and 9 bases lay in between. The CDR3 reads CASIGLATNEKLFF. The CDR3 bases are TGTGCCAGCATTGGGTTGGCAACTAATGAAAAACTGTTTTTT.

This clonotype was seen ten or more times. The genes are TRBV11-2 and TRBJ2-1; D unclear. The V end lost 3 bases, the J end lost 10 bases, and 10 bases lay between the germline ends. CDR1 is SGHAT and CDR2 is FQNNGV in the germline V gene. The CDR3 sequence is 12 residues long. CDR3 sequence (DNA): TGTGCCAGCAGCTTTACCATTCACGAGCAGTTCTTC. This codes for CASSFTIHEQFF.

This clonotype showed up many times. The chain is built from TRBV20-1 and TRBJ1-2, with D perhaps matching TRBD1 (5 bases). In germline, CDR1 is DFQATT, CDR2 SNEGSKA (reference sequence). V was clipped by 6 bases and J by 10 bases, with 27 bases between them. This CDR3 is 15 amino acids long. The CDR3 reads CSAGAPGPRDEDYTF. The CDR3 bases are TGCAGTGCCGGGGCTCCGGGACCCCGGGACGAGGACTACACCTTC.

This clonotype was recorded a few times. The chain joins TRBV9 to TRBJ1-6, with a weak D call TRBD1 (6 bases). V was trimmed by 4 bases and J by 0 bases, leaving 17 bases between them. CDR3 size: 18 residues. From germline, CDR1 is SGDLS and CDR2 YYNGEE. CDR3: CASSLPTGDSSYNSPLHF. CDR3 bases: TGTGCCAGCAGCCTCCCGACAGGTGATAGCTCCTATAATTCACCCCTCCACTTT.

This clonotype was recorded a few times. The J gene is TRBJ2-3, the V gene TRBV5-1; the D is unclear. V lost 7 bases to trimming and J lost 0 bases, with 9 bases between them. Germline V gives CDR1 SGHRS, CDR2 YFSETQ. The CDR3 runs to 13 residues. The CDR3 sequence is CASRQDSTDTQYF. The DNA of the CDR3 is TGCGCCAGCCGCCAAGATAGCACAGATACGCAGTATTTT.

In this sample, this clonotype turned up a few times. J is TRBJ1-5 and V is TRBV11-3, with a tentative D call TRBD1 (6 bases). Germline-derived CDR1 and CDR2 are SGHNT and YENEEA. This CDR3 is 17 amino acids long. V lost 6 bases and J lost 6, with 24 bases in between. The DNA for the CDR3 is TGTGCCAGCAGGACACGGGGACAATCAATCTGGACTCAGCCCCAGCATTTT. The encoded protein is CASRTRGQSIWTQPQHF. The full variable domain, rest sourced from reference TRBV11-3 and TRBJ1-5, is EAGVVQSPRYKIIEKKQPVAFWCNPISGHNTLYWYLQNLGQGPELLIRYENEEAVDDSQLPKDRFSAERLKGVDSTLKIQPAELGDSAVYLCASRTRGQSIWTQPQHFGDGTRLSIL.

This chain uses TRBV19 with TRBJ1-2; 10 bases agree with TRBD1. With 3 bases clipped from V and 0 bases from J, the junction kept 1 base outside the gene matches. The CDR3 consists of 15 residues. Per the germline V gene, CDR1 is LNHDA and CDR2 is SQIVND (reference sequence). The CDR3 bases are TGTGCCAGTAGTATGGGGACAGGGGCTAACTATGGCTACACCTTC. Translating gives CASSMGTGANYGYTF.

In this sample, this clonotype turned up many times. J is TRBJ2-1 and V is TRBV2; 9 nucleotides agree with TRBD1. The CDR3 length is 13 residues. CDR1 is SNHLY, CDR2 FYNNEI, per germline. The trim removed 6 bases at V and 4 bases at J, leaving 1 base unmatched. For the CDR3, the DNA is TGTGCCAGCAGGGGACAGGGATACAATGAGCAGTTCTTC. Translation gives CASRGQGYNEQFF.

The chain is built from TRBV10-3 and TRBJ1-1; possibly TRBD1 for D (5 bases). CDR1 is ENHRY, CDR2 SYGVKD, per germline. V lost 0 bases and J 6 bases, leaving 11 bases between the germline ends. This CDR3 has 14 residues. In nucleotides, the CDR3 is TGTGCCATCAGTGAGTCGGATGGGGGTTCTGAAGCTTTCTTT. Translation: CAISESDGGSEAFF.

This chain joins TRBV5-5 and TRBJ2-2; TRBD1 matches at 7 bases. Per germline, CDR1 SGHKS and CDR2 YYEKEE (reference sequence). V dropped 1 base and J dropped 2; count of bases not matched to a gene: 8. The CDR3 consists of 17 residues. CDR3 bases: TGTGCCAGCAGCTTGACGGAGAGGGGGCCTAACACCGGGGAGCTGTTTTTT. It is translated as CASSLTERGPNTGELFF.

This clonotype appeared many times. This chain links TRBV12-3 or TRBV12-4 with TRBJ2-3; D may be TRBD1 (6 bases). Trimming took off 7 bases at V and 0 bases at J, with 11 bases between the two ends. This CDR3 has 14 amino acids. In DNA form, the CDR3 reads TGTGCCAGCAAACGGACAGCTAGCACAGATACGCAGTATTTT. Translation: CASKRTASTDTQYF.

The rearrangement uses TRBV4-2 and TRBJ2-3, with 9 positions matching TRBD2. With 0 bases clipped from V and 6 bases from J, the junction kept 10 bases outside the gene matches. The CDR3 loop spans 17 amino acids. Germline CDR1 and CDR2: LGHNA and YNFKEQ. Here the CDR3 reads CASSQDYGGGAVDTQYF. Written as DNA, the CDR3 is TGTGCCAGCAGCCAAGATTACGGCGGGGGGGCCGTGGATACGCAGTATTTT.

The table lists this clonotype with many counts. This rearrangement joins TRBV20-1 to TRBJ2-1; 9 nucleotides match TRBD2. The trim removed 5 bases at V and 1 base at J, leaving 12 bases unmatched. This CDR3 has 17 residues. Per the germline V gene, CDR1 is DFQATT and CDR2 is SNEGSKA (reference sequence). The DNA for the CDR3 is TGCAGTGCTGACCACCACGAGCGGGAGGCTTCCTACAATGAGCAGTTCTTC. Translation gives CSADHHEREASYNEQFF.

In this sample, this clonotype turned up many times. The CDR3 DNA follows: TGTGCCAGCAGGCGGTGGAAGGCGGGCAATCAGCCCCAGCATTTT. This encodes CASRRWKAGNQPQHF. J is TRBJ1-5 and V is TRBV6-1; D ambiguous. The CDR3 has 15 residues. Trimming removed 6 bases from V and 2 bases from J, with 14 bases in between. Germline V gene data show CDR1 as MNHNS and CDR2 as SASEGT.

This clonotype was found many times. The genes are TRBV3-1 and TRBJ1-2; tentatively, D is TRBD1 (5 bases). The V end was cut by 3 bases, the J end by 2 bases, with 13 bases between. The CDR3 is 15 residues long. From germline, CDR1 is LGHDT and CDR2 YNNKEL (reference sequence). CDR3 amino acids: CASSQRQTLNYGYTF. CDR3 in DNA: TGTGCCAGCAGCCAGCGACAGACCCTCAACTATGGCTACACCTTC.

This clonotype was detected ten times or more. V gene TRBV12-3 or TRBV12-4 combines with J gene TRBJ2-2; no clear D gene. The CDR3 contains 15 residues. Trimming removed 4 bases at V and 2 bases at J, with 11 bases between. CDR3 DNA: TGTGCCAGCAGTTACGGCCCGGGTAACACCGGGGAGCTGTTTTTT. Protein sequence: CASSYGPGNTGELFF.

The chain joins TRBV12-5 to TRBJ2-5, with TRBD2 matching over 15 bases. Germline trimming cut 5 bases from V and 5 bases from J; bases unmatched to any gene: 9. Germline loops: CDR1 LGHNT, CDR2 FRNRAP. This CDR3 contains 17 residues. The chain's CDR3 is CASGMGLAGGPGETQYF. As DNA, the CDR3 is TGTGCTAGTGGTATGGGACTAGCGGGAGGTCCGGGGGAGACCCAGTACTTC.

This clonotype has ten or more counts. This chain connects TRBV11-2 to TRBJ2-3, with 8 bases fitting TRBD2. With V trimmed by 4 bases and J by 10 bases, 19 bases remained unmatched. CDR1 and CDR2 from the germline V gene are SGHAT and FQNNGV. CDR3 length: 17 residues. CDR3 sequence: CASSSLGLAGIRGAQYF. The CDR3 region has the DNA TGTGCCAGCAGCTCCTTAGGTTTAGCGGGGATACGAGGGGCGCAGTATTTT.